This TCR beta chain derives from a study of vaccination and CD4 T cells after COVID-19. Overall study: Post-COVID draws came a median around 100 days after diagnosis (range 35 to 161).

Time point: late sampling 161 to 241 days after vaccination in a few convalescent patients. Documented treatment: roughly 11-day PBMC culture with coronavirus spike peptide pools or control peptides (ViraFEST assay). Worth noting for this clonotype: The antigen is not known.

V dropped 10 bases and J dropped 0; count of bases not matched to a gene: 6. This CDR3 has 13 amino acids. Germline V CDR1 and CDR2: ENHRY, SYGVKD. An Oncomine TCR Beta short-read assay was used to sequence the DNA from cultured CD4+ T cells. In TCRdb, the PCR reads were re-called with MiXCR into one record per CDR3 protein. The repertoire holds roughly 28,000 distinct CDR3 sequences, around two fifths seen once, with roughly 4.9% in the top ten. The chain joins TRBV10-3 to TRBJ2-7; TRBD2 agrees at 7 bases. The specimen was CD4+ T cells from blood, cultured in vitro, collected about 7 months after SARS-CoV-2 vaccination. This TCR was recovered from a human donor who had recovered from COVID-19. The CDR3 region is CAKLARSSYEQYF. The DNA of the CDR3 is TGTGCCAAACTAGCGAGGAGCTCCTACGAGCAGTACTTC.